The T cell receptor beta chain under discussion was sequenced for a study of blood T cell repertoires in COVID-19. Study summary: Donors in the United States, Italy and Spain gave samples during acute or convalescent COVID-19. The analysed material was cDNA or gDNA that came from T cells, B-cell-depleted T cells, or PBMCs.

Source study methods: By means of reference gene primer amplification, nucleated cell counts were estimated. TCRdb keeps only in-frame clones here, not all; method: immunoSEQ multiplex PCR. V, J and clone size derive from that table, while D and trimming were established from the DNA sequence. The table lists 80,000 to 90,000 clones, around 81% of them singletons. Trimming took off 8 bases at V and 9 bases at J, with 11 bases between the two ends. The CDR3 totals 12 residues. CDR1 is LGHNT and CDR2 is FRNRAP in the germline V gene. J is TRBJ1-6 and V is TRBV12-5, with D possibly TRBD1 on 5 matching bases. The material sequenced was peripheral blood. The receptor was derived from a woman in her 70s with acute or convalescent COVID-19. CDR3 in amino acids: CASQGEASPLHF. In nucleotides, the CDR3 is TGTGCTAGTCAGGGTGAGGCTTCACCCCTCCACTTT.